This T cell receptor (beta chain) was recovered during a study of Tregs in tolerant kidney transplant recipients. Thawed PBMCs were FACS-sorted into unstimulated CD4+CD25+CD127- regulatory T cells, CD4+CD25- non-regulatory cells, CD4 and CD8 cells. Study-level points and caveats: The most relevant donor-specific Treg TCRbeta repertoire apparently came from expansion with activated donor B cells.

Data came from immunoSEQ multiplex PCR; TCRdb stores just in-frame clones and leaves some out. The repertoire shows tens of thousands of clones; the top ten hold about 15%. Comments on this clone: As yet, its antigen is unknown.

Sequenced here: CD8+ T cells from blood, sampled before the transplant. The receptor was derived from a human donor who received a combined kidney and bone marrow transplant.

Incomplete CDR3 DNA: TGCAGCGCAATGGGGCGTTCGAACACCGGGGAG. This encodes CSAMGRSNTGE. The complete CDR3 sequence is CSAMGRSNTGELFF. V and J are TRBV29-1 and TRBJ2-2, with TRBD1 as a possible D gene (5 bases). The sequenced fragment ends 3 residues before the CDR3 boundary, so the rest is inferred from the germline J gene. Germline CDR1 reads SQVTM; CDR2 reads ANQGSEA. With 7 bases removed from V and 0 bases from J, the gap between germline ends came to 12 bases. This CDR3 is built from 14 residues.